The 18 T cell receptor beta chains in this list originate from one sample, sequenced in a study of blood T cell repertoires in COVID-19. Repertoires were generated with immunoSEQ multiplex PCR, while TCRdb's copy carries only in-frame clones and drops some. This sample has roughly 14,000 clones, with 75% to 85% found just once. The sequencing input was peripheral blood. The receptors were sampled from a woman in her forties or fifties with active or convalescent COVID-19.

This clone was counted a few times. This chain links TRBV28 with TRBJ1-4; TRBD1 is a possible D gene (6 bases). The CDR3 has 15 amino acids. Germline V gene lookup returns CDR1 MDHEN and CDR2 SYDVKM. V shed 6 bases and J shed 4 bases, with 15 bases lying between them. Here the CDR3 DNA reads TGTGCCAGCAGCTCCCTGGGACATGATAATGAAAAACTGTTTTTT. Translated, it gives CASSSLGHDNEKLFF.

V and J are TRBV5-1 and TRBJ2-1, with 10 bases identical to TRBD1. CDR3 length: 18 residues. Trimming took 0 bases from V and 3 from J; bases not matched to a gene: 9. The germline gives CDR1 SGHRS, CDR2 YFSETQ. The CDR3 DNA reads TGCGCCAGCAGCTTGGCACCGCTGGACAGGGGGAACTACAATGAGCAGTTCTTC. It codes for CASSLAPLDRGNYNEQFF.

The rearrangement links TRBV4-1 to TRBJ2-7, with D possibly matching TRBD2 (7 bases). The ends were cut back, 2 bases at V and 2 bases at J, with 16 bases in the middle. The germline V gene encodes CDR1 MGHRA and CDR2 YSYEKL. The length of the CDR3 is 16 residues. CDR3 sequence: CASSQLHGGTPYEQYF. Here the CDR3 DNA reads TGCGCCAGCAGCCAACTTCACGGGGGGACACCCTACGAGCAGTACTTC.

V gene TRBV20-1 combines with J gene TRBJ2-3, with a tentative D call TRBD2 (6 bases). The CDR3 sequence is 11 residues long. Trimming took off 5 bases at V and 5 bases at J, with 8 bases between the two ends. Germline CDR1 and CDR2: DFQATT and SNEGSKA (reference sequence). CDR3 in DNA: TGCAGTGCTGGGCGGGGAGATACGCAGTATTTT. As protein: CSAGRGDTQYF.

The rearrangement joins TRBV6-5 to TRBJ2-7, with 8 bases matching TRBD1. From germline, CDR1 is MNHEY and CDR2 SVGAGI. The CDR3 consists of 15 residues. V trimming: 2 bases; J trimming: 3 bases; junction bases outside the gene matches: 6. CDR3 nucleotides: TGTGCCAGCAGTTACGGACAGGGCCCACACTACGAGCAGTACTTC. This sequence encodes CASSYGQGPHYEQYF.

The CDR3 nucleotides are TGTGCCAGCAGCCAGTTAGCGGGGGGGGGTACGGAGACCCAGTACTTC. Translated, it gives CASSQLAGGGTETQYF. This chain joins TRBV3-1 (or the pseudogene TRBV3-2) and TRBJ2-5; TRBD2 agrees at 11 bases. The trim removed 3 bases at V and 5 bases at J, leaving 8 bases unmatched. The germline CDR1 and CDR2 sequences are LGHDT and YNNKEL (reference sequence). CDR3 size: 16 residues.

The rearrangement joins TRBV2 to TRBJ1-2, with 9 bases identical to TRBD1. V was clipped by 6 bases and J by 2 bases; unmatched bases: 1. Germline CDR1 is SNHLY and CDR2 is FYNNEI. CDR3 length equals 13 residues. In nucleotides, the CDR3 is TGTGCCAGCAGCGGGACAGGGAACTATGGCTACACCTTC. It is translated as CASSGTGNYGYTF.

This chain joins TRBV5-1 and TRBJ1-3; 8 positions match TRBD1. The ends lost 3 bases at V and 3 bases at J; junction bases unmatched: 5. The length of the CDR3 is 15 residues. CDR1 SGHRS and CDR2 YFSETQ come from the germline V gene. Here the CDR3 reads CASSWQGADGNTIYF. CDR3 in DNA: TGCGCCAGCAGCTGGCAGGGGGCGGATGGAAACACCATATATTTT.

This clone was seen a single time. The V and J genes are TRBV5-1 and TRBJ2-7, with D maybe TRBD1 (5 bases). In germline, CDR1 is SGHRS, CDR2 YFSETQ. The CDR3 is 14 residues long. V lost 0 bases and J lost 3, with 10 bases in between. The CDR3 loop is CASSLAGRSYEQYF. In DNA form, the CDR3 reads TGCGCCAGCAGCTTGGCAGGGCGAAGCTACGAGCAGTACTTC.

The V and J genes are TRBV6-4 and TRBJ2-1; TRBD2 matches 11 bases. CDR1 MRHNA and CDR2 SNTAGT come from the germline V gene. The CDR3 loop spans 14 amino acids. The V and J ends lost 4 bases and 8 bases, in that order; junction bases with no gene match: 4. Here the CDR3 reads CASSALAGGHEQFF. Written as DNA, the CDR3 is TGTGCCAGCAGTGCGCTAGCGGGAGGCCATGAGCAGTTCTTC.

The chain uses TRBV18 and TRBJ1-2; D perhaps matches TRBD1 (6 bases). CDR3 length: 16 amino acids. V was pared by 3 bases and J by 2 bases, with 16 bases between. Germline CDR1 reads KGHSH; CDR2 reads LQKENI. CDR3 protein: CASSPITGIDNYGYTF. The CDR3 DNA follows: TGTGCCAGCTCACCTATCACAGGGATAGACAACTATGGCTACACCTTC.

This chain connects TRBV5-4 to TRBJ1-2, with no clear D. The CDR3 runs 14 residues. Germline CDR1 is SGHNT and CDR2 is YYREEE (reference sequence). V was shortened by 4 bases and J by 1 base, with 11 bases between the two germline ends. CDR3 loop: CASSPNSLNYGYTF. DNA for the CDR3: TGTGCCAGCAGCCCCAACAGCCTTAACTATGGCTACACCTTC.

The genes are TRBV7-9 and TRBJ2-1, with TRBD1 as a possible D gene (5 bases). Trimming removed 1 base from V and 4 bases from J, with 8 bases in between. The germline CDR1 and CDR2 sequences are SEHNR and FQNEAQ (reference sequence). CDR3 size: 14 residues. In nucleotides, the CDR3 is TGTGCCAGCAGCTTAGTCGGACATTACAATGAGCAGTTCTTC. Amino acid sequence: CASSLVGHYNEQFF.

This sequence joins TRBV3-1 (or the pseudogene TRBV3-2) and TRBJ2-6, with a tentative D call TRBD1 (5 bases). The germline CDR1 and CDR2 sequences are LGHDT and YNNKEL (reference sequence). The CDR3 has 18 residues. The V end was cut by 1 base, the J end by 4 bases, with 17 bases between. CDR3 sequence (DNA): TGTGCCAGCAGCCAAGGCCGCGGTGTTAGGGGAGGGGCCAACGTCCTGACTTTC. Protein: CASSQGRGVRGGANVLTF.

The chain has TRBV2 and TRBJ1-4, with 10 positions matching TRBD1. Germline CDR1 is SNHLY and CDR2 is FYNNEI. The CDR3 loop spans 14 amino acids. J lost 7 bases, V lost 5 bases, and 4 bases had no gene match. CDR3 coding DNA: TGTGCCAGCAGTAGAGACAGGGGGCTTGAAAAACTGTTTTTT. It yields the protein CASSRDRGLEKLFF.

This chain links TRBV5-1 with TRBJ1-5; no clear D gene. V was cut by 0 bases and J by 1 base, with 11 bases left in between. Germline V gene data show CDR1 as SGHRS and CDR2 as YFSETQ. The CDR3 is made up of 16 amino acids. This CDR3 is CASSLAPSGSNQPQHF. The CDR3 DNA reads as TGCGCCAGCAGCTTGGCGCCGTCGGGGAGCAATCAGCCCCAGCATTTT.

The V gene is TRBV29-1, the J gene TRBJ1-1; TRBD1 matches at 9 bases. CDR3 size: 15 residues. The germline CDR1 and CDR2 sequences are SQVTM and ANQGSEA. V trimming: 8 bases; J trimming: 0 bases; junction bases outside the gene matches: 10. CDR3 loop: CSIIPGTGMNTEAFF. DNA of the CDR3: TGCAGCATTATCCCCGGGACAGGGATGAACACTGAAGCTTTCTTT.

The chain has TRBV9 and TRBJ2-1; 12 bases map to TRBD2. The germline V gene has CDR1 SGDLS and CDR2 YYNGEE. This CDR3 contains 19 residues. Germline trimming cut 4 bases from V and 0 bases from J; bases unmatched to any gene: 11. The CDR3: CASSYQLAGGPSSYNEQFF. The CDR3 nucleotides are TGTGCCAGCAGCTACCAACTAGCGGGGGGCCCAAGCTCCTACAATGAGCAGTTCTTC.